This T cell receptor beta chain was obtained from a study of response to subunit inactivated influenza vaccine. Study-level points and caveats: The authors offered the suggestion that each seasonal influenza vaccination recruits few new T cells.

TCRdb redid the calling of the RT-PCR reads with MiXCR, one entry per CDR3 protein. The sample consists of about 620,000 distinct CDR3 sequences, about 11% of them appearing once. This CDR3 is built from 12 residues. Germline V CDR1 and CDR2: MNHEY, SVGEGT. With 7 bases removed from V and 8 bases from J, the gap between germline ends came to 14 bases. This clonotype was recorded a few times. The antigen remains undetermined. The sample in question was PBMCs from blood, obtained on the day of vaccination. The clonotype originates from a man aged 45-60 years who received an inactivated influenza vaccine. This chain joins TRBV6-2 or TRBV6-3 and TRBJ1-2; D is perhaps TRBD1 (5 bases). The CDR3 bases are TGTGCCAGCACTATAGGGGCGAGAGGCTACACCTTC. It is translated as CASTIGARGYTF.